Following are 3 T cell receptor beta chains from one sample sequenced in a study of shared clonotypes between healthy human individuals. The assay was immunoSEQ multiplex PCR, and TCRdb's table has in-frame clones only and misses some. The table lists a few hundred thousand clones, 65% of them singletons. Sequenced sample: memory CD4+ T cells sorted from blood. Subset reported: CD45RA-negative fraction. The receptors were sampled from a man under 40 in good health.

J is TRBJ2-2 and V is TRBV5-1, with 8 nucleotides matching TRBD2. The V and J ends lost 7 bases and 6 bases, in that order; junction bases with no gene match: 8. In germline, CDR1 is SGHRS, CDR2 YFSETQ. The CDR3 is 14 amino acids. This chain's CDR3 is CASAPGLAAGELFF. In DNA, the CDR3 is TGCGCCAGCGCCCCAGGACTAGCCGCCGGGGAGCTGTTTTTT.

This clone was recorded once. CDR3 coding DNA: TGTGCCAGCAGCTTGGGAGGGAGCGGGAGATACAATGAGCAGTTCTTC. Protein sequence: CASSLGGSGRYNEQFF. The V call is TRBV7-2, the J call TRBJ2-1; 8 nucleotides match TRBD2. The CDR3 extends over 16 amino acids. V lost 3 bases and J lost 4; bases outside the gene matches: 8. Germline V gene sequence: CDR1 SGHTA, CDR2 FQGNSA.

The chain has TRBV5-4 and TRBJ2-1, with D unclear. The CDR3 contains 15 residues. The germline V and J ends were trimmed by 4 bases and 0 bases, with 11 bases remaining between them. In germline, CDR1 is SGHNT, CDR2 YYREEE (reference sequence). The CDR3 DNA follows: TGTGCCAGCAGCCACGACCCAAGCTCCTACAATGAGCAGTTCTTC. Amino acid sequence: CASSHDPSSYNEQFF.